The 5 T cell receptor beta chains presented below share a single source sample, sequenced in a study of blood T cell repertoires in COVID-19. Here immunoSEQ multiplex PCR was the method, and the copy in TCRdb shows in-frame clones only, minus some. The repertoire holds 55,000 to 85,000 clones, with around 86% as singletons. What was sequenced was peripheral blood. These TCRs come from a woman under 30 with acute or convalescent COVID-19.

The chain is built from TRBV7-9 and TRBJ2-7; unclear D gene. V shed 1 base and J shed 6 bases, with 10 bases lying between them. CDR1 and CDR2 (germline): SEHNR, FQNEAQ (reference sequence). The CDR3 totals 13 residues. Here the CDR3 DNA reads TGTGCCAGCAGCTTAGGAATCCCCGGCGAGCAGTACTTC. Translated, it gives CASSLGIPGEQYF.

The gene calls are TRBV12-3 or TRBV12-4 and TRBJ2-7; no clear D gene. The CDR3 is 13 residues long. Between the trimmed V and J ends, which lost 3 bases and 2 bases, there was a span of 8 bases. In DNA, the CDR3 is TGTGCCAGCAGTTTCGGCGGAACCTACGAGCAGTACTTC. Translation: CASSFGGTYEQYF.

DNA for the CDR3: TGTGCCAGCAGTGAGACAGCGTATAGCAATCAGCCCCAGCATTTT. This codes for CASSETAYSNQPQHF. The rearrangement links TRBV6-1 to TRBJ1-5; D may be TRBD1 (5 bases). In germline, CDR1 is MNHNS, CDR2 SASEGT. V was shortened by 3 bases and J by 0 bases, with 9 bases between the two germline ends. The CDR3 sequence is 15 residues long.

The V and J genes are TRBV7-2 and TRBJ1-5, with unresolved D. The V gene lost 3 bases and the J gene lost 5 bases, with 8 bases spanning the gap. The CDR3 sequence is 13 residues long. In germline, CDR1 is SGHTA, CDR2 FQGNSA. The CDR3 loop reads CASSFEVDQPQHF. The CDR3, as DNA: TGTGCCAGCAGCTTCGAGGTTGATCAGCCCCAGCATTTT.

The genes are TRBV2 and TRBJ1-6; weak D call: TRBD1 (6 bases). Germline V lookup: CDR1 SNHLY, CDR2 FYNNEI. With 7 bases removed from V and 7 bases from J, the gap between germline ends came to 14 bases. The CDR3 totals 14 residues. CDR3 protein: CASNRDLGNSPLHF. The CDR3 DNA sequence: TGTGCCAGCAACAGGGACCTGGGGAATTCACCCCTCCACTTT.